Presented here are 29 T cell receptor beta chains from one specimen sequenced in a study of T-cell reconstitution after alpha-beta-depleted transplantation in children (dated by TCRdb to about 2016). Library preparation was by PCR. The sequencing machine was an Illumina HiSeq 2500. Molecular barcoding was employed in the preparation of TCR libraries, with unique molecular identifiers being used to normalize TCRbeta repertoire quantification. The public reads were reprocessed in TCRdb via fastp at Q25 and MiXCR, keeping in-frame beta chains. All rows with the same CDR3 protein become a single entry with the most common DNA and genes. This sample comprises 670,000 or so distinct CDR3 sequences, 10% to 15% of them detected only once. The ten largest account for 0.79% of the sample. The treatment or condition tag for this specimen amounts to: allogeneic hematopoietic cell transplantation with graft depleted of TCRalphabeta T cells and CD19 B cells.

The material sequenced was PBMCs, taken before TCRalphabeta/CD19-depleted stem cell transplant. The receptor source for this set is a girl aged 2 to 10 with congenital amegakaryocytic thrombocytopenia, due to receive a stem cell transplant.

This clonotype was counted many times. The chain is built from TRBV12-3 or TRBV12-4 and TRBJ1-2; 7 positions agree with TRBD1. The CDR3 is 14 residues long. V shed 6 bases, J shed 1 base, and the junction held 5 bases outside the gene matches. DNA for the CDR3: TGTGCCAGCAGCCGGAACAGGGGTAACTATGGCTACACCTTC. As protein: CASSRNRGNYGYTF.

The sample holds many counts of this clonotype. This chain joins TRBV20-1 and TRBJ2-7; D is uncertain. Looked up from germline, CDR1 is DFQATT and CDR2 is SNEGSKA (reference sequence). The CDR3 sequence is 12 residues long. V lost 3 bases and J lost 4, with 10 bases in between. CDR3 sequence (DNA): TGCAGTGCTAGGTCCGGTTTTTACGAGCAGTACTTC. As protein: CSARSGFYEQYF.

With regard to this clonotype: Possible read error: a much larger clone is one base away. The gene calls are TRBV20-1 and TRBJ2-3, with 8 bases identical to TRBD2. Germline V gives CDR1 DFQATT, CDR2 SNEGSKA (reference sequence). The CDR3 runs to 15 residues. Here the CDR3 DNA reads TGCAGTGCCAACCCAAACAGCGGGAGAGGGGGTACGCAGTCTTTT. Its translation: CSANPNSGRGGTQSF.

This clonotype appeared many times. The chain combines TRBV5-1 with TRBJ2-2; D is perhaps TRBD1 or TRBD2 (5 bases each). V gave up 2 bases and J gave up 4 bases, with 15 bases separating them. The CDR3 totals 16 residues. The germline CDR1 and CDR2 sequences are SGHRS and YFSETQ. The CDR3 protein is CASSFVTAGGTGELFF. The CDR3 DNA follows: TGCGCCAGCAGCTTCGTGACCGCTGGGGGCACCGGGGAGCTGTTTTTT.

The chain couples TRBV19 to TRBJ2-1, with TRBD1 as a possible D gene (6 bases). Trimming left V 4 bases short and J 8 bases short, with 18 bases between. The germline CDR1 and CDR2 sequences are LNHDA and SQIVND (reference sequence). The CDR3 has 15 residues. Written as DNA, the CDR3 is TGTGCCAGTAGTACCGGAACAGGGTTCGGAGATGAGCAGTTCTTC. Translating it yields CASSTGTGFGDEQFF.

This clonotype was seen ten or more times. The chain uses TRBV20-1 and TRBJ2-5, with 7 bases matching TRBD1. CDR1 is DFQATT, CDR2 SNEGSKA, per germline (reference sequence). The V and J ends lost 5 bases and 1 base, in that order; junction bases with no gene match: 7. The CDR3 consists of 14 residues. The CDR3 bases are TGCAGTGCTTCTAAGACAGGGATCCAAGAGACCCAGTACTTC. Amino acid sequence: CSASKTGIQETQYF.

This clonotype was counted ten times or more. This chain uses TRBV4-1 with TRBJ2-1, with 9 positions matching TRBD2. The CDR3 runs 17 residues. V gave up 0 bases and J gave up 7 bases; unmatched junction bases: 10. CDR1 is MGHRA, CDR2 YSYEKL, per germline. The DNA for the CDR3 is TGCGCCAGCAGCCAAGATGGGGGCGGGAGGGCCTTTAATGAGCAGTTCTTC. This encodes CASSQDGGGRAFNEQFF.

V usage is TRBV27 and J usage is TRBJ2-7; 9 nucleotides agree with TRBD1. V was pared by 7 bases and J by 3 bases, with 7 bases of the junction left unmatched. CDR3 length: 14 amino acids. Germline V lookup: CDR1 MNHEY, CDR2 SMNVEV (reference sequence). CDR3 amino acids: CASIPGQGYYEQYF. DNA of the CDR3: TGTGCCAGCATACCGGGACAGGGTTACTACGAGCAGTACTTC.

The chain uses TRBV5-1 and TRBJ1-5; the D gene is possibly TRBD1 (6 bases). From germline, CDR1 is SGHRS and CDR2 YFSETQ. The CDR3 consists of 16 residues. Trimming stripped 1 base from V and 4 bases from J, with 15 bases between. CDR3 bases: TGCGCCAGCAGCTTGACCGAACAGGGTGGAAATCAGCCCCAGCATTTT. Amino acid sequence: CASSLTEQGGNQPQHF.

The chain couples TRBV2 to TRBJ2-1; 9 bases line up with TRBD1. Germline V gene data show CDR1 as SNHLY and CDR2 as FYNNEI. The CDR3 is made up of 15 amino acids. V lost 2 bases and J lost 8; bases outside the gene matches: 7. CDR3 bases: TGTGCCAGCAGTGAAATCCCCGGACAGGGGTATGAGCAGTTCTTC. It encodes CASSEIPGQGYEQFF.

In its sample, this clonotype was seen many times. This chain links TRBV20-1 with TRBJ2-1, with D possibly matching TRBD1 (5 bases). V was pared by 3 bases and J by 9 bases, with 12 bases between. The CDR3 is made up of 12 amino acids. The germline gives CDR1 DFQATT, CDR2 SNEGSKA (reference sequence). DNA for the CDR3: TGCAGTGCTAGGCAGGGATCGGGTGAGCAGTTCTTC. This gives the protein CSARQGSGEQFF.

This clonotype was found a few times. This chain links TRBV9 with TRBJ2-7, with D perhaps matching TRBD2 (5 bases). The CDR3 is made up of 14 amino acids. Germline assignment: CDR1 SGDLS and CDR2 YYNGEE. The V and J ends lost 10 bases and 0 bases respectively, with 17 bases between them. CDR3 DNA: TGTGCCTGCTCCCCTAACGGGGACTCCTACGAGCAGTACTTC. This gives the protein CACSPNGDSYEQYF. Full variable domain (rest looked up from reference TRBV9 and TRBJ2-7): DSGVTQTPKHLITATGQRVTLRCSPRSGDLSVYWYQQSLDQGLQFLIQYYNGEERAKGNILERFSAQQFPDLHSELNLSSLELGDSALYFCACSPNGDSYEQYFGPGTRLTVT.

There are many counts of this clonotype. The chain recombines TRBV29-1 with TRBJ1-2; D is undetermined. The length of the CDR3 is 10 residues. Germline CDR1 SQVTM, CDR2 ANQGSEA. V lost 6 bases to trimming and J lost 8 bases, with 10 bases between them. The CDR3 DNA is TGCAGCGTCGATAGGGTAGGCTACACCTTC. It translates to CSVDRVGYTF.

This clonotype has just a few counts. CDR3: CASSESVTEAFF. The CDR3 DNA sequence: TGCGCCAGCAGTGAGTCGGTGACTGAAGCTTTCTTT. V usage is TRBV10-2 and J usage is TRBJ1-1; D gene uncertain. Germline values: CDR1 WSHSY, CDR2 SAAADI. V was trimmed by 0 bases and J by 5 bases, leaving 4 bases between them. CDR3 length: 12 residues.

The chain combines TRBV7-9 with TRBJ2-2; 7 bases map to TRBD1. Germline V gene data show CDR1 as SEHNR and CDR2 as FQNEAQ (reference sequence). The junction had 7 bases not matched to a gene; V was cut back by 5 bases and J by 1 base. This CDR3 is built from 16 residues. The CDR3 loop reads CASSTLRQGNTGELFF. The CDR3 DNA is TGTGCCAGCAGCACGCTAAGACAGGGGAACACCGGGGAGCTGTTTTTT.

This clonotype was observed many times. The chain employs TRBV12-3 or TRBV12-4 and TRBJ2-7; D gene unclear. V lost 5 bases to trimming and J lost 3 bases, with 11 bases between them. This CDR3 region has 13 residues. CDR3 region: CASSPRLYYEQYF. Here the CDR3 DNA reads TGTGCCAGCAGTCCCAGACTGTACTACGAGCAGTACTTC.

This sequence joins TRBV6-1 and TRBJ1-5, with 8 bases lining up with TRBD1. The germline V gene encodes CDR1 MNHNS and CDR2 SASEGT. This CDR3 is built from 14 residues. Trimming cost V 6 bases and J 6 bases; bases outside gene matches: 7. CDR3 DNA: TGTGCCAGCAGGGACAGGGCCCGGGGTCAGCCCCAGCATTTT. It is translated as CASRDRARGQPQHF.

The sample holds a few counts of this clonotype. The chain combines TRBV19 with TRBJ2-1; D is tentatively TRBD1 or TRBD2 (6 bases each). V lost 5 bases and J 2 bases, leaving 19 bases between the germline ends. Germline values: CDR1 LNHDA, CDR2 SQIVND (reference sequence). The CDR3 contains 17 residues. The CDR3, as DNA: TGTGCCAGTAGTCGGAAGAGGGGGAGGACTACCTACAATGAGCAGTTCTTC. It codes for CASSRKRGRTTYNEQFF.

There are a few counts of this clonotype. The chain carries TRBV19 and TRBJ1-5, with 8 bases identical to TRBD1. The CDR3 consists of 13 residues. Per germline, CDR1 LNHDA and CDR2 SQIVND (reference sequence). The ends lost 10 bases at V and 2 bases at J; junction bases unmatched: 4. CDR3 sequence reads: CATDRGGNQPQHF. CDR3 DNA: TGTGCCACAGACAGGGGCGGCAATCAGCCCCAGCATTTT.

At least ten counts were recorded for this clonotype. This chain uses TRBV29-1 with TRBJ1-1; D not certain. Germline V gene lookup returns CDR1 SQVTM and CDR2 ANQGSEA. This CDR3 is built from 12 residues. V gave up 4 bases and J gave up 2 bases, with 8 bases separating them. CDR3 region: CSVGQRNTEAFF. CDR3 nucleotide sequence: TGCAGCGTTGGTCAGAGAAACACTGAAGCTTTCTTT.

There are many counts of this clonotype. This chain links TRBV5-4 with TRBJ2-7, with TRBD1 as a possible D gene (6 bases). The CDR3 length is 14 residues. Trimming shortened V by 4 bases and J by 2 bases, and 13 bases separated the two germline ends. Looked up from germline, CDR1 is SGHNT and CDR2 is YYREEE (reference sequence). The CDR3 region has the DNA TGTGCCAGCAGCAGATTCGGGACACCCTACGAGCAGTACTTC. This sequence encodes CASSRFGTPYEQYF.

The gene calls are TRBV5-1 and TRBJ2-5; D remains ambiguous. This CDR3 region has 14 residues. The germline V gene encodes CDR1 SGHRS and CDR2 YFSETQ. The V end was cut by 0 bases, the J end by 1 base, with 7 bases between. CDR3 DNA sequence: TGCGCCAGCAGCTTGGTGAGGACCCAAGAGACCCAGTACTTC. Protein sequence: CASSLVRTQETQYF.

In its sample, this clonotype was seen many times. The V gene is TRBV12-3 or TRBV12-4, the J gene TRBJ1-3; tentative D call: TRBD1 (5 bases). The CDR3 loop spans 16 amino acids. The V end was cut by 3 bases, the J end by 1 base, with 13 bases between. The CDR3 DNA reads TGTGCCAGCAGTTTGACCGGGGGAAGTTCTGGAAACACCATATATTTT. Its translation: CASSLTGGSSGNTIYF.

This clonotype has more than one count but fewer than ten. The V gene is TRBV11-2, the J gene TRBJ2-2, with no clear D. Trimming removed 6 bases at V and 0 bases at J, with 20 bases between. The CDR3 is 18 amino acids. Germline V lookup: CDR1 SGHAT, CDR2 FQNNGV. The CDR3 nucleotides are TGTGCCAGCAGTCTTAGGGTCGCAAAAGGACCGAACACCGGGGAGCTGTTTTTT. This sequence encodes CASSLRVAKGPNTGELFF.

The V call is TRBV7-9, the J call TRBJ1-5, with D uncertain. CDR1 is SEHNR and CDR2 is FQNEAQ in the germline V gene (reference sequence). This CDR3 contains 14 residues. Trimming took off 4 bases at V and 6 bases at J, with 13 bases between the two ends. The CDR3 spells CASSSNDGRQPQHF. The CDR3 DNA follows: TGTGCCAGCAGCTCAAACGACGGTCGTCAGCCCCAGCATTTT.

This clonotype has at least ten counts. This chain uses TRBV28 with TRBJ1-1; D not certain. Between the trimmed V and J ends, which lost 6 bases and 4 bases, there was a span of 15 bases. CDR3 size: 14 residues. The V gene's germline CDR1 is MDHEN and CDR2 SYDVKM. The CDR3 protein is CASSKYPWSTEAFF. In DNA form, the CDR3 reads TGTGCCAGCAGCAAATACCCCTGGAGCACTGAAGCTTTCTTT. The entire variable domain, with the rest obtained from reference TRBV28 and TRBJ1-1, is as follows: DVKVTQSSRYLVKRTGEKVFLECVQDMDHENMFWYRQDPGLGLRLIYFSYDVKMKEKGDIPEGYSVSREKKERFSLILESASTNQTSMYLCASSKYPWSTEAFFGQGTRLTVV.

CDR3 coding DNA: TGTGCCATCAGTTTAGGACAGGGCTACGAGCAGTACTTC. This translates into CAISLGQGYEQYF. The chain has TRBV10-3 and TRBJ2-7, with 8 bases fitting TRBD1. Trimming at V came to 5 bases and at J to 3 bases, leaving 3 bases not matched to a gene. The CDR3 spans 13 residues. Germline V gene sequence: CDR1 ENHRY, CDR2 SYGVKD.

In its sample, this clonotype was seen many times. This chain uses TRBV20-1 with TRBJ2-3; TRBD2 might be the D (6 bases). Germline CDR1 is DFQATT and CDR2 is SNEGSKA (reference sequence). CDR3 length: 13 amino acids. V shed 6 bases and J shed 6 bases, with 16 bases lying between them. The CDR3 bases are TGCAGTGCCGTGACGGGAGTACGGGATACGCAGTATTTT. This translates into CSAVTGVRDTQYF.

This clonotype was picked up many times. This sequence joins TRBV7-3 and TRBJ2-7, with D tentatively TRBD1 (6 bases). The CDR3 covers 15 residues. Germline V CDR1 and CDR2: SGHTA, FQGTGA. The V end was cut by 2 bases, the J end by 3 bases, with 14 bases between. CDR3 region: CASSLFYRAGYEQYF. CDR3 bases: TGTGCCAGCAGCTTATTTTACAGGGCGGGCTACGAGCAGTACTTC.